The 11 T cell receptor beta chains listed next were all sequenced from one sample in a study of control samples from healthy donors and cancer patients. Generated by immunoSEQ multiplex PCR, the TCRdb table keeps only in-frame clones and is missing some. Here the sample spans 390,000 or so clones, around 90% being singletons. The sample was PBMCs. The receptors here all came from a man aged 35 to 55 with head and neck cancer.

J is TRBJ2-2 and V is TRBV4-1, with TRBD1 matching over 7 bases. With V trimmed by 4 bases and J by 5 bases, 7 bases remained unmatched. Germline CDR1 and CDR2: MGHRA and YSYEKL. The CDR3 contains 15 residues. CDR3 bases: TGCGCCAGCAGCCCGGGACAGAGGGGAACCGGGGAGCTGTTTTTT. Encoded protein: CASSPGQRGTGELFF.

In DNA, the CDR3 is TGCGCCAGCAGCCAGGGTTCGCGGGATTGGAAATCACCCCTCCACTTT. Its translation: CASSQGSRDWKSPLHF. J is TRBJ1-6 and V is TRBV4-1; no reliable D call. The ends were cut back, 3 bases at V and 10 bases at J, with 19 bases in the middle. The CDR3 has 16 amino acids. In germline, CDR1 is MGHRA, CDR2 YSYEKL.

The CDR3, as DNA: TGTGCCAGCAGTTACGTGGGGACCTATGGCTACACCTTC. Translating it yields CASSYVGTYGYTF. V is TRBV6-5 and J is TRBJ1-2; TRBD1 is a possible D gene (5 bases). The V gene lost 2 bases and the J gene lost 4 bases, with 8 bases spanning the gap. Germline V gene data show CDR1 as MNHEY and CDR2 as SVGAGI. This CDR3 has 13 amino acids.

The rearrangement links TRBV19 to TRBJ1-5; 7 bases agree with TRBD1. This CDR3 region has 15 residues. Germline lookup yields CDR1 LNHDA and CDR2 SQIVND (reference sequence). The V gene end was trimmed by 2 bases and the J gene end by 3 bases; junction bases not matched to a gene: 4. CDR3 nucleotide sequence: TGTGCCAGTAGTATATATACAGGGGCCAATCAGCCCCAGCATTTT. Translated, it gives CASSIYTGANQPQHF.

This clone was observed once. The rearrangement joins TRBV30 to TRBJ1-5; TRBD1 aligns across 11 bases. This CDR3 comprises 15 residues. Germline assignment: CDR1 GTSNPN and CDR2 SVGIG (reference sequence). V was clipped by 0 bases and J by 9 bases; unmatched bases: 7. CDR3 sequence reads: CAWSVQGQGVGPQHF. For the CDR3, the DNA is TGTGCCTGGAGTGTACAGGGACAGGGGGTAGGGCCCCAGCATTTT.

The chain employs TRBV7-2 and TRBJ1-3; D possibly corresponds to TRBD1 (6 bases). The CDR3 has 15 amino acids. Germline V gene lookup returns CDR1 SGHTA and CDR2 FQGNSA. Trimming removed 5 bases from V and 4 bases from J, with 15 bases in between. Here the CDR3 DNA reads TGTGCCAGCAGCCATCCCGGGGGGCCAGGAAACACCATATATTTT. As protein: CASSHPGGPGNTIYF.

This clone was detected only once. V usage is TRBV6-5 and J usage is TRBJ1-2; possible D gene TRBD1, 6 bases. V lost 0 bases to trimming and J lost 4 bases, with 12 bases between them. Germline CDR1 reads MNHEY; CDR2 reads SVGAGI. This CDR3 has 15 residues. The chain's CDR3 is CASSYSRRTAYGYTF. The CDR3, as DNA: TGTGCCAGCAGTTACTCTCGACGGACAGCCTATGGCTACACCTTC.

The V and J genes are TRBV11-2 and TRBJ1-3, with 7 positions matching TRBD1. Germline V gene data show CDR1 as SGHAT and CDR2 as FQNNGV. This CDR3 is built from 14 residues. After removal of 5 bases from V and 4 bases from J, the junction contained 5 bases not matched to a gene. The CDR3 DNA reads as TGTGCCAGCAGCCAGGGACAGCACGGAAACACCATATATTTT. Its translation is CASSQGQHGNTIYF.

The gene calls are TRBV28 and TRBJ1-4; no clear D. This CDR3 is 15 amino acids long. The V gene's germline CDR1 is MDHEN and CDR2 SYDVKM. The V and J ends lost 6 bases and 0 bases respectively, with 11 bases between them. In DNA form, the CDR3 reads TGTGCCAGCAGCTGGACCGACCCAACTAATGAAAAACTGTTTTTT. It translates to CASSWTDPTNEKLFF.

CDR3 sequence reads: CASSIGRQIIHNEQFF. Written as DNA, the CDR3 is TGTGCCAGTAGTATAGGTCGACAGATAATCCACAATGAGCAGTTCTTC. The chain is built from TRBV19 and TRBJ2-1; tentatively, D is TRBD1 (5 bases). The germline V and J ends were trimmed by 1 base and 5 bases, with 15 bases remaining between them. In germline, CDR1 is LNHDA, CDR2 SQIVND (reference sequence). There are 16 residues in the CDR3.

This clone has just one count. V gene TRBV2 combines with J gene TRBJ2-5; D gene unclear. Germline V CDR1 and CDR2: SNHLY, FYNNEI. V was shortened by 7 bases and J by 1 base, with 4 bases between the two germline ends. This CDR3 is 11 amino acids long. CDR3 in DNA: TGTGCCAGCAAACCCCAAGAGACCCAGTACTTC. Translating it yields CASKPQETQYF.